The clone carrying this T cell receptor (beta chain) occurred once. This specimen belongs to a study of T cells in Graves' hyperthyroidism and ophthalmopathy. What was amplified from RNA transcripts were TCR beta CDR3 regions. In the first-round RT-PCR of the TCR CDR3, the HTBI primer set was used. TCRdb reanalysed the multiplex PCR reads using MiXCR and keeps one entry per CDR3 protein. The sample includes hundreds of thousands of distinct CDR3 sequences, 46% of them seen just once. Trimming removed 9 bases from V and 3 bases from J; junction bases left unmatched: 12. This CDR3 has 16 amino acids. Germline V gene lookup returns CDR1 KGHDR and CDR2 SFDVKD. Diagnosis relied on clinical symptoms, serum thyroxine and TRAb, thyroid ultrasound and orbital computed tomography.

The sample comprised peripheral blood or thyroid tissue (not recorded which). The sequence was obtained from a woman between 18 and 29 years old with Graves' hyperthyroidism. This chain connects TRBV24-1 to TRBJ2-2, with TRBD1 identical over 7 bases. The CDR3 here is CATAREQGSYTGELFF. The CDR3 bases are TGTGCCACCGCCCGTGAACAGGGGTCATACACCGGGGAGCTGTTTTTT.